These 30 T cell receptor beta chains share one sample of origin, sequenced in a study of shared clonotypes between healthy human individuals (dated by TCRdb to about 2020). Library prep was done by the immunoSEQ multiplex PCR assay. TCRdb obtained this table from immuneACCESS and retained in-frame rearrangements with V and J assigned. These tables miss some clones; where compared with another copy, unresolved V genes account for less than half of the shortfall, and the remainder is unexplained. The sample profile shows some 360,000 clones; 70% to 75% of them were found once. The biggest ten clones account for less than 11% of the sample. Sequencing was carried out using memory CD4+ T cells sorted from blood. Per the publication, the cell subset or site label means: CD45RA-negative fraction. The receptors here all came from a young man in good health.

This chain joins TRBV6-1 and TRBJ2-1; 11 nucleotides align to TRBD2. CDR1 and CDR2 from the germline V gene are MNHNS and SASEGT. Unmatched junction bases numbered 8, after V lost 1 base and J lost 6 bases. The length of the CDR3 is 17 residues. The CDR3 DNA follows: TGTGCCAGCAGTGAAGATGTAGCGGGAGGGCGGGGCAATGAGCAGTTCTTC. Protein product: CASSEDVAGGRGNEQFF.

This clone showed up just a few times. The rearrangement links TRBV7-2 to TRBJ2-4; D remains unclear. There are 12 residues in the CDR3. Per the germline V gene, CDR1 is SGHTA and CDR2 is FQGNSA. V lost 2 bases to trimming and J lost 8 bases, with 7 bases between them. In nucleotides, the CDR3 is TGTGCCAGCAGCTTAAACTCGTACATTCAGTACTTC. The encoded protein is CASSLNSYIQYF.

This clone was observed many times. This sequence joins TRBV6-1 and TRBJ2-7, with 11 bases that match TRBD2. Per germline, CDR1 MNHNS and CDR2 SASEGT. J was trimmed by 6 bases and V by 6 bases; bases with no gene match: 10. This CDR3 region has 15 residues. In DNA form, the CDR3 reads TGTGCCAGCAGCCGAGAACTAGCGGGAGTATCCGAGCAGTACTTC. Translated, it gives CASSRELAGVSEQYF.

The chain uses TRBV6-1 and TRBJ2-5; 9 bases map to TRBD1. CDR1 is MNHNS, CDR2 SASEGT, per germline. CDR3 length: 18 residues. V was pared by 3 bases and J by 5 bases, with 16 bases of the junction left unmatched. The CDR3 region has the DNA TGTGCCAGCAGTGAGTACCTTGCCGGGACAGGGCGTCGGGAGACCCAGTACTTC. Its protein product is CASSEYLAGTGRRETQYF.

For this clone: The same CDR3 arises from other DNA sequences in this sample as well. V usage is TRBV6-1 and J usage is TRBJ1-5; 9 bases are shared with TRBD1. The junction had 1 base not matched to a gene; V was cut back by 4 bases and J by 0 bases. This CDR3 has 15 amino acids. Germline V lookup: CDR1 MNHNS, CDR2 SASEGT. The CDR3 sequence is CASSGGQGSNQPQHF. The CDR3 bases are TGTGCCAGCAGTGGGGGACAGGGTAGCAATCAGCCCCAGCATTTT.

CDR3 DNA sequence: TGTGCCAGCAGTCGCTCAGTGGAAGAGACCCAGTACTTC. It translates to CASSRSVEETQYF. The chain uses TRBV7-2 and TRBJ2-5; unclear D gene. Germline assignment: CDR1 SGHTA and CDR2 FQGNSA. The CDR3 is 13 amino acids. V was trimmed by 6 bases and J by 3 bases, leaving 11 bases between them.

The rearrangement joins TRBV7-2 to TRBJ2-1; 12 positions match TRBD2. V dropped 4 bases and J dropped 9; count of bases not matched to a gene: 13. The V gene's germline CDR1 is SGHTA and CDR2 FQGNSA. This CDR3 has 17 residues. The DNA for the CDR3 is TGTGCCAGCAGCTCAGAGCTAGCGGGAGGGTTTCGTATTGAGCAGTTCTTC. Translating gives CASSSELAGGFRIEQFF.

The V call is TRBV7-9, the J call TRBJ2-1, with a tentative D call TRBD2 (7 bases). The V end lost 2 bases, the J end lost 9 bases, and 14 bases lay between the germline ends. Germline V CDR1 and CDR2: SEHNR, FQNEAQ (reference sequence). This CDR3 region has 14 residues. CDR3 sequence reads: CASSLRAGEGEQFF. The CDR3 DNA reads TGTGCCAGCAGCTTAAGGGCAGGGGAGGGTGAGCAGTTCTTC.

The genes are TRBV1 and TRBJ2-7. TRBV1 is an annotated pseudogene. The CDR3 totals 14 residues. The CDR3 region is CTSSSSTRNHEQYF. The CDR3 bases are TGCACCAGCAGCAGCTCAACAAGGAACCACGAGCAGTACTTC.

This clone was recorded a few times. The V call is TRBV6-1, the J call TRBJ1-2; the D gene is possibly TRBD1 (6 bases). The CDR3 is 16 amino acids. Trimming pared 2 bases from V and 4 bases from J, leaving 17 bases between. Germline V gene lookup returns CDR1 MNHNS and CDR2 SASEGT. CDR3 loop: CASSEREPGEFYGYTF. The CDR3, as DNA: TGTGCCAGCAGTGAACGGGAGCCAGGGGAGTTCTATGGCTACACCTTC.

In its sample, this clone was seen once. This chain connects TRBV2 to TRBJ1-4, with 9 bases identical to TRBD1. The CDR3 sequence is 14 residues long. Losses at the gene ends were 4 bases for V and 4 bases for J; bases not matched to a gene: 1. Looked up from germline, CDR1 is SNHLY and CDR2 is FYNNEI. The CDR3 nucleotides are TGTGCCAGCAGTGTGACAGGGGGTAATGAAAAACTGTTTTTT. Encoded protein: CASSVTGGNEKLFF.

This clone was observed many times. The chain recombines TRBV29-1 with TRBJ1-1; a possible D gene is TRBD1 (5 bases). Trimming removed 7 bases from V and 0 bases from J, with 18 bases in between. This CDR3 comprises 15 residues. Germline CDR1 SQVTM, CDR2 ANQGSEA. The CDR3 sequence: CSGASGWGMNTEAFF. The DNA for the CDR3 is TGCAGCGGCGCATCGGGGTGGGGGATGAACACTGAAGCTTTCTTT.

The chain joins TRBV5-5 to TRBJ2-5; the match to TRBD2 covers 12 bases. The CDR3 is 17 residues long. The ends lost 0 bases at V and 5 bases at J; junction bases unmatched: 8. Germline CDR1 is SGHKS and CDR2 is YYEKEE (reference sequence). CDR3 in DNA: TGTGCCAGCAGCTTGGCCTCTAGCGGGAGGGCAGGTGAGACCCAGTACTTC. It specifies CASSLASSGRAGETQYF.

The genes are TRBV18 and TRBJ1-6, with D perhaps matching TRBD1 (6 bases). The ends were cut back, 2 bases at V and 6 bases at J, with 17 bases in the middle. The germline gives CDR1 KGHSH, CDR2 LQKENI. The CDR3 has 17 residues. The CDR3 DNA reads as TGTGCCAGCTCACCAAAGCAGGGGTCAGTAGGTAATTCACCCCTCCACTTT. Translation: CASSPKQGSVGNSPLHF.

This chain links TRBV7-6 with TRBJ2-1, with 9 positions matching TRBD2. CDR1 is SGHVS and CDR2 is FNYEAQ in the germline V gene. CDR3 length: 19 amino acids. V lost 0 bases, J lost 5 bases, and 14 bases stayed unmatched. CDR3 in DNA: TGTGCCAGCAGCTTAGCGCCGGTCGGAGCGGGAGGCGGGAACAATGAGCAGTTCTTC. Encoded protein: CASSLAPVGAGGGNNEQFF.

The chain is built from TRBV15 and TRBJ1-5; 11 nucleotides agree with TRBD1. With V trimmed by 4 bases and J by 3 bases, 11 bases remained unmatched. CDR1 is LNHNV, CDR2 YYDKDF, per germline (reference sequence). This CDR3 region has 18 residues. The DNA of the CDR3 is TGTGCCACCAGCAAAGGGACAGGGGGAGGGGAATTCAATCAGCCCCAGCATTTT. This translates into CATSKGTGGGEFNQPQHF.

This clone was detected only a few times. J is TRBJ2-3 and V is TRBV14; TRBD1 matches 10 bases. Germline V CDR1 and CDR2: SGHDN, FVKESK. CDR3 size: 16 residues. With V trimmed by 3 bases and J by 4 bases, 7 bases remained unmatched. CDR3 loop: CASSQWDRGFSDTQYF. CDR3 nucleotides: TGTGCCAGCAGCCAGTGGGACAGGGGCTTCTCAGATACGCAGTATTTT. Variable domain in full (rest from reference TRBV14 and TRBJ2-3): EAGVTQFPSHSVIEKGQTVTLRCDPISGHDNLYWYRRVMGKEIKFLLHFVKESKQDESGMPNNRFLAERTGGTYSTLKVQPAELEDSGVYFCASSQWDRGFSDTQYFGPGTRLTVL.

This chain links TRBV12-5 with TRBJ2-5; 7 positions agree with TRBD2. V lost 6 bases to trimming and J lost 4 bases; unmatched junction nucleotides: 17. Looked up from germline, CDR1 is LGHNT and CDR2 is FRNRAP. The CDR3 runs 17 residues. CDR3 nucleotides: TGTGCTAGTGGCCCGAGCGGATTGTACGGGAGGAGAGAGACCCAGTACTTC. Translated: CASGPSGLYGRRETQYF.

The sample holds many counts of this clone. V usage is TRBV28 and J usage is TRBJ1-5; 7 bases agree with TRBD1. The V gene's germline CDR1 is MDHEN and CDR2 SYDVKM. V trimming: 5 bases; J trimming: 3 bases; junction bases outside the gene matches: 10. The CDR3 is 16 residues long. The CDR3 protein is CASSQRTGVFNQPQHF. The CDR3 DNA sequence: TGTGCCAGCAGTCAAAGAACAGGGGTCTTCAATCAGCCCCAGCATTTT.

This clone was detected only a few times. The chain combines TRBV15 with TRBJ1-3; the D is unclear. Germline CDR1 reads LNHNV; CDR2 reads YYDKDF (reference sequence). The CDR3 has 17 amino acids. Trimming removed 2 bases from V and 0 bases from J, with 14 bases in between. CDR3 in DNA: TGTGCCACCAGCAGATCCCTTACACCGAGCTCTGGAAACACCATATATTTT. This sequence encodes CATSRSLTPSSGNTIYF.

This chain joins TRBV6-4 and TRBJ2-1; TRBD1 aligns across 7 bases. The J segment lost 4 bases and the V segment lost 4 bases, leaving 4 bases of the junction unmatched. The CDR3 spans 14 residues. The germline V gene has CDR1 MRHNA and CDR2 SNTAGT. DNA of the CDR3: TGTGCCAGCAGTGCCCTGGGACAGTACAATGAGCAGTTCTTC. Protein: CASSALGQYNEQFF.

The chain is built from TRBV30 and TRBJ2-3; tentatively, D is TRBD1 (6 bases). Trimming left V 5 bases short and J 0 bases short, with 9 bases between. Germline V gene data show CDR1 as GTSNPN and CDR2 as SVGIG (reference sequence). The CDR3 has 13 residues. CDR3 sequence (DNA): TGTGCCTGGGGTGGACAGAGCACAGATACGCAGTATTTT. Its translation: CAWGGQSTDTQYF.

The genes are TRBV16 and TRBJ1-1; D gene ambiguous. V lost 4 bases and J 3 bases, leaving 9 bases between the germline ends. Germline V gene data show CDR1 as KGHSY and CDR2 as FQNENV. This CDR3 is built from 13 residues. The chain's CDR3 is CASSRTRDTEAFF. As DNA, the CDR3 is TGTGCCAGCAGCCGAACAAGGGACACTGAAGCTTTCTTT.

The genes are TRBV4-2 and TRBJ2-3; TRBD2 matches at 7 bases. Germline V gene lookup returns CDR1 LGHNA and CDR2 YNFKEQ. The ends lost 2 bases at V and 1 base at J; junction bases unmatched: 6. This CDR3 comprises 16 residues. Written as DNA, the CDR3 is TGTGCCAGCAGCCAAACCCCTAGCGGCCGCACAGATACGCAGTATTTT. Amino acids: CASSQTPSGRTDTQYF.

This clone was observed a few times. The chain combines TRBV7-9 with TRBJ1-6; D remains ambiguous. V lost 5 bases, J lost 4 bases, and 12 bases lay in between. The length of the CDR3 is 15 residues. The germline gives CDR1 SEHNR, CDR2 FQNEAQ (reference sequence). CDR3 in DNA: TGTGCCAGCAGCCCTACGACGGATTATAATTCACCCCTCCACTTT. Translation: CASSPTTDYNSPLHF.

J is TRBJ2-7 and V is TRBV2; D gene uncertain. The CDR3 totals 11 residues. The V and J ends lost 5 bases and 3 bases respectively, with 5 bases between them. Looked up from germline, CDR1 is SNHLY and CDR2 is FYNNEI. The CDR3 nucleotides are TGTGCCAGCAGTTACGGCTACGAGCAGTACTTC. Translation: CASSYGYEQYF.

A remark on this clone: Mismatch with germline at one junction end may stem from a read error. This sequence joins TRBV19 and TRBJ2-3, with D possibly TRBD1 on 5 matching bases. The CDR3 is 12 residues long. Per germline, CDR1 LNHDA and CDR2 SQIVND (reference sequence). For the CDR3, the DNA is TGCGTGGACACGGACAACACAGATACGCAGTGTTTT. It codes for CVDTDNTDTQCF.

The J gene is TRBJ2-7, the V gene TRBV7-9; 10 positions match TRBD1. J was trimmed by 4 bases and V by 5 bases; bases with no gene match: 8. The CDR3 has 15 amino acids. CDR1 SEHNR and CDR2 FQNEAQ come from the germline V gene (reference sequence). CDR3 bases: TGTGCCAGCAGCCTCCCATCGGGACAGGGGTACGAGCAGTACTTC. Translation: CASSLPSGQGYEQYF.

There are many counts of this clone. V and J are TRBV15 and TRBJ2-2; TRBD1 aligns across 9 bases. The CDR3 consists of 15 residues. After removal of 3 bases from V and 6 bases from J, the junction contained 5 bases not matched to a gene. Per germline, CDR1 LNHNV and CDR2 YYDKDF (reference sequence). CDR3 amino acids: CATSRGQGIAGELFF. For the CDR3, the DNA is TGTGCCACCAGCAGGGGACAGGGAATAGCCGGGGAGCTGTTTTTT.

As regards this clone: Relative to the germline gene, one junction end is altered; a read error may explain this. The V gene is TRBV5-6, the J gene TRBJ2-7; 7 bases agree with TRBD2. CDR1 SGHDT and CDR2 YYEEEE come from the germline V gene. The CDR3 totals 16 residues. CDR3 DNA: TGTGCCAGCAGCTTGTGGCGGGAGCCGGGCAGAAGACCTATCAGCTTC. Protein sequence: CASSLWREPGRRPISF.